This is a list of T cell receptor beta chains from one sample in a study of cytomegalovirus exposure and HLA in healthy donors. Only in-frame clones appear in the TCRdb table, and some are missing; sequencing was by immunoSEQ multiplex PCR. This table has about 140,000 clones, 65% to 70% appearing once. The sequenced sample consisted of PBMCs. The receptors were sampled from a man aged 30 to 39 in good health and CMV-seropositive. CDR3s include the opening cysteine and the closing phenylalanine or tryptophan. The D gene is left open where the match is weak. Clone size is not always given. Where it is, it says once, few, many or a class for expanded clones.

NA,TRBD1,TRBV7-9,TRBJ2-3,CASSLNGQGADTQYF,TGTGCCAGCAGCTTAAATGGACAGGGGGCAGATACGCAGTATTTT
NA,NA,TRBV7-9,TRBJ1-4,CASSLSVNEKLFF,TGTGCCAGCAGCTTATCAGTTAATGAAAAACTGTTTTTT
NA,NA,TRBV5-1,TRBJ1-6,CASSLIQNSPLHF,TGCGCCAGCAGCTTGATCCAGAATTCACCCCTCCACTTT
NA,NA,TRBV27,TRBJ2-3,CASGSLDHRDTQYF,TGTGCCAGCGGGTCTCTCGACCACAGAGATACGCAGTATTTT
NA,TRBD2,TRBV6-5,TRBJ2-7,CASSYGVAGVAGEQYF,TGTGCCAGCAGTTACGGGGTAGCGGGAGTGGCGGGCGAGCAGTACTTC
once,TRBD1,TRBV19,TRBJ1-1,CASSMAGTGLTEAFF,TGTGCCAGTAGTATGGCGGGGACAGGGCTCACTGAAGCTTTCTTT
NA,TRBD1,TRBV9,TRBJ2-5,CASSPLGTGRQETQYF,TGTGCCAGCAGCCCGTTAGGGACAGGGAGACAAGAGACCCAGTACTTC
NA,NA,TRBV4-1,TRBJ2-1,CASSQKVGSSNNEQFF,TGCGCCAGCAGCCAAAAGGTCGGGTCATCAAACAATGAGCAGTTCTTC
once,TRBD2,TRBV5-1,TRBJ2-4,CAIGRGTSGREWAKNIQYF,TGCGCCATCGGACGCGGGACTAGCGGGAGGGAATGGGCCAAAAACATTCAGTACTTC
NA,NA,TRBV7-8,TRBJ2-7,CASSLRRSSYEQYF,TGTGCCAGCAGCTTAAGACGGAGCTCCTACGAGCAGTACTTC
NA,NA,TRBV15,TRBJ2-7,CATSRDRHRDYEQYF,TGTGCCACCAGCAGAGATCGGCACAGGGACTACGAGCAGTACTTC
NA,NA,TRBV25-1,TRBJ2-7,CASSELGSSYEQYF,TGTGCCAGCAGTGAATTGGGCAGTAGCTACGAGCAGTACTTC
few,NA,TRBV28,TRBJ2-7,CASSRQNEQYF,TGTGCCAGCAGTAGACAGAATGAGCAGTACTTC
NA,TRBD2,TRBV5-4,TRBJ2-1,CASTRAGGRNEQFF,TGTGCCAGCACTCGAGCGGGAGGTCGCAATGAGCAGTTCTTC
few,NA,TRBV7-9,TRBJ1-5,CASSLGEQPQHF,TGTGCCAGCAGCTTAGGAGAACAGCCCCAGCATTTT
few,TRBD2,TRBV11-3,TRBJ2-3,CASSLVGLAGWSDTQYF,TGTGCCAGCAGCTTAGTCGGACTAGCGGGATGGTCGGATACGCAGTATTTT
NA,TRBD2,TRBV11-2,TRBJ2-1,CASSTGTSGTKERFF,TGTGCCAGCAGCACCGGGACTAGCGGGACGAAGGAGCGGTTCTTC
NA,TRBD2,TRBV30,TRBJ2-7,CAWSGLAGESEQYF,TGTGCCTGGAGTGGTCTAGCGGGAGAAAGCGAGCAGTACTTC
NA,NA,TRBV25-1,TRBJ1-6,CATRRDTYNSPLHF,TGTGCCACCCGCCGGGACACATATAATTCACCCCTCCACTTT
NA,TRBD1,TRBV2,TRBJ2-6,CASSGDRGFFGANVLTF,TGTGCCAGCAGTGGTGACAGGGGGTTCTTTGGGGCCAACGTCCTGACTTTC
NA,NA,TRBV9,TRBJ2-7,CASSERGLSTEQYF,TGTGCCAGCAGCGAAAGGGGTTTATCGACCGAGCAGTACTTC
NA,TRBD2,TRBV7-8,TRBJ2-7,CASSLRASGSNVFANGEQYF,TGTGCCAGCAGCTTACGAGCTAGCGGGAGCAACGTGTTTGCCAATGGCGAGCAGTACTTC
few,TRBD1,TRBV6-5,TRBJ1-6,CASSMTGNNSPLHF,TGTGCCAGCAGCATGACAGGGAATAATTCACCCCTCCACTTT
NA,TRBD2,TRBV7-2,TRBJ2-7,CASSLAAGVLYEQYF,TGTGCCAGCAGCTTAGCCGCGGGAGTCCTCTACGAGCAGTACTTC
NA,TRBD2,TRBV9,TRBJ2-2,CASSGGSSGRASGELFF,TGTGCCAGCAGCGGGGGCAGTAGCGGGAGGGCCTCCGGGGAGCTGTTTTTT
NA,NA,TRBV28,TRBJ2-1,CASSLGSDFPGYNEQFF,TGTGCCAGCAGTTTAGGTTCGGACTTCCCGGGGTACAATGAGCAGTTCTTC
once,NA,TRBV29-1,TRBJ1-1,CSVDSGGNTEAFF,TGCAGCGTTGACTCCGGGGGGAACACTGAAGCTTTCTTT
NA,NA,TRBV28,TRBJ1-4,CASSLQGTWNEKLFF,TGTGCCAGCAGTTTACAAGGGACATGGAATGAAAAACTGTTTTTT
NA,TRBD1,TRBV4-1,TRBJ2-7,CASSLATGGGVDEQYF,TGCGCCAGCAGCCTAGCGACAGGGGGCGGCGTGGACGAGCAGTACTTC
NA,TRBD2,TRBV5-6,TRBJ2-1,CASSLGLADYNEQFF,TGTGCCAGCAGCTTGGGGCTAGCGGACTACAATGAGCAGTTCTTC
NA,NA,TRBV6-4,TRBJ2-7,CARDSVRDSLNYEQYF,TGTGCCAGAGATTCAGTCCGGGACTCTCTGAACTACGAGCAGTACTTC
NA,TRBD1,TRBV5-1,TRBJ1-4,CASTPDRGDEKLFF,TGCGCCAGCACCCCGGACAGGGGAGATGAAAAACTGTTTTTT
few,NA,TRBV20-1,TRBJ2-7,CSARSPTNYCF,TGCAGTGCTAGGTCCCCGACAAATTACTGCTTC
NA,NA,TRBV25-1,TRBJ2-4,CASSGRLSLGKNIQYF,TGTGCCAGCAGTGGTAGACTCAGCCTCGGCAAAAACATTCAGTACTTC
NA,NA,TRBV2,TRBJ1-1,CAGGRGNTEAFF,TGTGCCGGCGGCAGGGGGAACACTGAAGCTTTCTTT
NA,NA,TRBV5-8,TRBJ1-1,CASSSYTDAEDTKAFF,TGTGCCAGCAGCTCGTATACGGACGCTGAGGACACTAAAGCTTTCTTT
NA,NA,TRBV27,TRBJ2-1,CASTREGRRFF,TGTGCCAGCACCAGGGAAGGAAGGCGGTTCTTC
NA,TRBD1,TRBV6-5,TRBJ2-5,CASSYGQGEEETQYF,TGTGCCAGCAGTTACGGACAGGGAGAGGAGGAGACCCAGTACTTC
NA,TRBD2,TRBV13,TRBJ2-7,CASSLEVSGASSYEQYF,TGTGCCAGCAGCTTAGAAGTTAGCGGGGCGAGCTCCTACGAGCAGTACTTC
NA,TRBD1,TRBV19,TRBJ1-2,CASRSDRAYGYTF,TGTGCCAGTAGATCAGACAGGGCGTATGGCTACACCTTC
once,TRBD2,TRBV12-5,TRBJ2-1,CASGLFSGSKSYNEQFF,TGTGCTAGTGGTTTGTTTAGCGGGAGTAAATCCTACAATGAGCAGTTCTTC
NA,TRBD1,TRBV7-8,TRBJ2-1,CASSLETGGFSYNEQFF,TGTGCCAGCAGCTTAGAAACAGGGGGCTTTTCCTACAATGAGCAGTTCTTC
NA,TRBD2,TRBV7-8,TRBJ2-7,CASSLREDTYEQYF,TGTGCCAGCAGCCTACGGGAGGACACCTACGAGCAGTACTTC
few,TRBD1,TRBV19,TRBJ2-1,CASNEPGQGDHEQFF,TGTGCCAGTAATGAACCGGGACAGGGCGACCATGAGCAGTTCTTC
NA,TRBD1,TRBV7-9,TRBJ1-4,CSSSLDREREKLFF,TGTTCCAGCAGCCTAGACAGGGAGAGGGAAAAACTGTTTTTT
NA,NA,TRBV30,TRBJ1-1,CAWSVPQVNTEAFF,TGTGCCTGGAGTGTACCCCAGGTCAACACTGAAGCTTTCTTT
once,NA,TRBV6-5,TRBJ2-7,CASSYSPGQGGYEQYF,TGTGCCAGCAGTTACTCCCCAGGGCAGGGGGGTTACGAGCAGTACTTC
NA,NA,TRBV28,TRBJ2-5,CASFAGQVETQYF,TGTGCCAGCTTCGCAGGGCAGGTAGAGACCCAGTACTTC
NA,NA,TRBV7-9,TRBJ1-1,CSSSGGGGNTEAFF,TGTTCCAGCAGCGGAGGAGGCGGGAACACTGAAGCTTTCTTT
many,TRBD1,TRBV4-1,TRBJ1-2,CASSPVGTGHFGGYTF,TGCGCCAGCAGCCCTGTCGGGACAGGGCATTTTGGAGGCTACACCTTC
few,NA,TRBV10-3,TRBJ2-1,CAISADSGKGFGYNEQFF,TGTGCCATCAGTGCTGATAGCGGAAAAGGATTTGGGTACAATGAGCAGTTCTTC
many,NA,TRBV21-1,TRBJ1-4,CASSKGTATNEKLFF,TGTGCCAGCAGCAAAGGGACAGCAACTAATGAAAAACTGTTTTTT
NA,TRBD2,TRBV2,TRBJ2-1,CASSDTSGGLQDKQFF,TGTGCCAGCAGTGATACTAGCGGGGGACTGCAAGATAAGCAGTTCTTC
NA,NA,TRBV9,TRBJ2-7,CASSVDNAYEQYF,TGTGCCAGCAGCGTAGACAACGCCTACGAGCAGTACTTC
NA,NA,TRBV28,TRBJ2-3,CASSLYSDRAYTQYF,TGTGCCAGCAGTTTGTACAGTGACCGCGCTTATACGCAGTATTTT